These 27 T cell receptor beta chains came from one sample sequenced in a study of T cell responses to AZD1222 COVID-19 vaccine (dated by TCRdb to about 2021). What the time point label conveys for this sample: about 28 days (+/-7) after the second vaccine dose. Library preparation was by the immunoSEQ multiplex PCR assay. The table was pulled from immuneACCESS by TCRdb, which kept in-frame rearrangements only. Such tables lose some clones; where checked, under half of the loss comes from unresolved V genes, and the rest has no known cause. The sample data list about 140,000 clones, and approximately 92% of these were observed just once. The ten most abundant clones make up around 3.5% of the sample. Here the sequenced sample was peripheral blood, taken 28 days after the second AZD1222 dose. The receptors were gathered from an adult who received the AZD1222 COVID-19 vaccine.

This chain links TRBV28 with TRBJ1-5; D might be TRBD1 (6 bases). Trimming removed 7 bases at V and 3 bases at J, with 13 bases between. The CDR3 sequence is 14 residues long. CDR1 and CDR2 (germline): MDHEN, SYDVKM. CDR3 sequence: CASTNDRPNQPQHF. DNA for the CDR3: TGTGCCAGCACCAACGACAGGCCCAATCAGCCCCAGCATTTT.

The V and J genes are TRBV5-8 and TRBJ1-6; 7 bases fit TRBD1. V lost 7 bases and J lost 10; bases outside the gene matches: 8. CDR1 SGHTS and CDR2 YDEGEE come from the germline V gene. This CDR3 contains 13 residues. In DNA, the CDR3 is TGTGCCAGCCGCCGGGACAGTAAATCACCCCTCCACTTT. It translates to CASRRDSKSPLHF.

J is TRBJ2-5 and V is TRBV6-5, with D tentatively TRBD2 (5 bases). CDR1 MNHEY and CDR2 SVGAGI come from the germline V gene. The CDR3 has 16 amino acids. V dropped 2 bases and J dropped 4 bases, with 17 bases sitting between them. CDR3 nucleotide sequence: TGTGCCAGCAGTTACGGCGGGCAGGCGAATCGAGAGACCCAGTACTTC. Translation gives CASSYGGQANRETQYF.

The chain joins TRBV28 to TRBJ1-5; unclear D gene. With 8 bases removed from V and 2 bases from J, the gap between germline ends came to 13 bases. Per the germline V gene, CDR1 is MDHEN and CDR2 is SYDVKM. CDR3 size: 14 residues. CDR3 region: CASQFFSGNQPQHF. The CDR3 bases are TGTGCCAGCCAGTTTTTTAGCGGCAATCAGCCCCAGCATTTT. The variable domain in full, with the rest retrieved from reference TRBV28 and TRBJ1-5, is DVKVTQSSRYLVKRTGEKVFLECVQDMDHENMFWYRQDPGLGLRLIYFSYDVKMKEKGDIPEGYSVSREKKERFSLILESASTNQTSMYLCASQFFSGNQPQHFGDGTRLSIL.

This clone was seen just once. The genes are TRBV2 and TRBJ1-6; 9 nucleotides match TRBD1. Trimming at V came to 1 base and at J to 9 bases, leaving 4 bases not matched to a gene. This CDR3 region has 15 residues. The germline gives CDR1 SNHLY, CDR2 FYNNEI. The CDR3 region is CASSEVGTGRSPLHF. CDR3 bases: TGTGCCAGCAGTGAAGTGGGGACAGGGCGTTCACCCCTCCACTTT.

The rearrangement uses TRBV6-5 and TRBJ1-1; D not resolved. Trimming left V 6 bases short and J 0 bases short, with 5 bases between. The CDR3 sequence is 12 residues long. Germline lookup yields CDR1 MNHEY and CDR2 SVGAGI. CDR3 nucleotide sequence: TGTGCCAGCAGGGTCATGAACACTGAAGCTTTCTTT. It encodes CASRVMNTEAFF.

This clone came up once. CDR3: CASSQVRENEQFF. The DNA of the CDR3 is TGTGCCAGCAGCCAAGTAAGGGAGAATGAGCAGTTCTTC. This chain joins TRBV3-1 (or the pseudogene TRBV3-2) and TRBJ2-1; D perhaps matches TRBD2 (5 bases). In germline, CDR1 is LGHDT, CDR2 YNNKEL (reference sequence). The CDR3 runs 13 residues. Trimming took off 1 base at V and 7 bases at J, with 8 bases between the two ends.

This clone was counted only a few times. This rearrangement joins TRBV28 to TRBJ1-2; D possibly corresponds to TRBD1 (5 bases). This CDR3 spans 15 amino acids. Trimming removed 0 bases at V and 4 bases at J, with 12 bases between. Germline-derived CDR1 and CDR2 are MDHEN and SYDVKM. This CDR3 reads CASSLWGGSGYGYTF. Written as DNA, the CDR3 is TGTGCCAGCAGTTTATGGGGGGGTTCGGGCTATGGCTACACCTTC.

The chain couples TRBV30 to TRBJ2-5; 9 bases are a match to TRBD2. Unmatched junction bases numbered 1, after V lost 3 bases and J lost 5 bases. Germline V gene lookup returns CDR1 GTSNPN and CDR2 SVGIG (reference sequence). This CDR3 has 12 residues. Written as DNA, the CDR3 is TGTGCCTGGAGCACTAGCGGGGAGACCCAGTACTTC. Its protein is CAWSTSGETQYF. The full variable domain, completed using reference TRBV30 and TRBJ2-5, is SQTIHQWPATLVQPVGSPLSLECTVEGTSNPNLYWYRQAAGRGLQLLFYSVGIGQISSEVPQNLSASRPQDRQFILSSKKLLLSDSGFYLCAWSTSGETQYFGPGTRLLVL.

The chain carries TRBV19 and TRBJ1-6; D gene unclear. Germline V gene data show CDR1 as LNHDA and CDR2 as SQIVND (reference sequence). Deletions cut 4 bases from V and 0 bases from J, with 4 bases between. The CDR3 contains 14 residues. The CDR3, as DNA: TGTGCCAGTAGTACCAGCTCCTATAATTCACCCCTCCACTTT. Protein product: CASSTSSYNSPLHF.

To note about this clone: Its ends do not fully match the called genes, so a read error is possible. The CDR3, as DNA: TGTGCCAGCAGCCCCGGGATTGGGCCGATGGTCTTT. This encodes CASSPGIGPMVF. The chain uses TRBV5-6 and TRBJ1-1, with no clear D. The CDR3 length is 12 residues. Germline-derived CDR1 and CDR2 are SGHDT and YYEEEE.

The rearrangement joins TRBV6-2 or TRBV6-3 to TRBJ2-6, with 8 bases matching TRBD2. CDR1 and CDR2 from the germline V gene are MNHEY and SVGEGT. V dropped 6 bases and J dropped 4; count of bases not matched to a gene: 5. This CDR3 has 15 residues. The CDR3 sequence: CASSPGGAGANVLTF. The CDR3 nucleotides read TGTGCCAGCAGCCCGGGGGGGGCCGGGGCCAACGTCCTGACTTTC.

The gene calls are TRBV6-5 and TRBJ1-2; D gene ambiguous. Germline CDR1 is MNHEY and CDR2 is SVGAGI. Trimming left V 2 bases short and J 3 bases short, with 1 base between. The CDR3 sequence is 11 residues long. In DNA, the CDR3 is TGTGCCAGCAGTTACGACTATGGCTACACCTTC. It codes for CASSYDYGYTF.

This chain joins TRBV7-9 and TRBJ2-2, with D uncertain. Trimming left V 2 bases short and J 4 bases short, with 11 bases between. Germline V lookup: CDR1 SEHNR, CDR2 FQNEAQ (reference sequence). The CDR3 runs to 15 residues. CDR3 DNA sequence: TGTGCCAGCAGCTTACCTAGTGGCGTCACCGGGGAGCTGTTTTTT. Translating gives CASSLPSGVTGELFF.

This chain connects TRBV24-1 to TRBJ2-3; D gene uncertain. Germline V lookup: CDR1 KGHDR, CDR2 SFDVKD. V lost 3 bases and J lost 6, with 12 bases in between. The CDR3 is 14 amino acids. CDR3 DNA: TGTGCCACCAGTGATCCCGTGCTGATGGATACGCAGTATTTT. Translation: CATSDPVLMDTQYF.

The rearrangement joins TRBV4-3 to TRBJ1-4; D unresolved. V was clipped by 1 base and J by 9 bases, with 6 bases between them. This CDR3 region has 12 residues. CDR1 is LGHNA, CDR2 YSLEER, per germline. DNA of the CDR3: TGCGCCAGCAGCCAAGCTGGGCAAAAACTGTTTTTT. Protein sequence: CASSQAGQKLFF.

The chain couples TRBV7-8 to TRBJ2-7, with D hard to call. The CDR3 totals 13 residues. V lost 1 base to trimming and J lost 4 bases, with 8 bases between them. Germline V gene sequence: CDR1 SGHVS, CDR2 FQNEAQ. DNA for the CDR3: TGTGCCAGCAGCTTAGGAGCAGTTTACGAGCAGTACTTC. It is translated as CASSLGAVYEQYF.

The V gene is TRBV12-2, the J gene TRBJ2-1; TRBD2 is the table's D call and was not checked against the DNA. TRBV12-2 is a pseudogene. This CDR3 contains 16 residues. The CDR3, as DNA: TGTGCAAGTCGCTTAGACGCCGGTAGCTCCTACAATGAGCAGTTCTTC. Its translation: CASRLDAGSSYNEQFF.

This chain uses TRBV6-2 or TRBV6-3 with TRBJ1-5; unclear D gene. The CDR3 has 15 amino acids. Per germline, CDR1 MNHEY and CDR2 SVGEGT. The V gene lost 2 bases and the J gene lost 2 bases, with 10 bases spanning the gap. CDR3: CASSYLDGGNQPQHF. CDR3 in DNA: TGTGCCAGCAGTTACCTGGATGGGGGCAATCAGCCCCAGCATTTT.

The gene calls are TRBV5-1 and TRBJ2-3; D might be TRBD1 or TRBD2, each matching 6 bases. This CDR3 is built from 15 residues. Germline-derived CDR1 and CDR2 are SGHRS and YFSETQ. Trimming left V 4 bases short and J 6 bases short, with 18 bases between. CDR3 residues: CASSLTPGAQDTQYF. Here the CDR3 DNA reads TGCGCCAGCAGCCTAACCCCGGGGGCGCAGGATACGCAGTATTTT.

The CDR3 is CASSGSLNTGELFF. The CDR3 DNA is TGTGCCAGCTCCGGGAGCCTGAACACCGGGGAGCTGTTTTTT. The rearrangement links TRBV18 to TRBJ2-2, with D possibly being TRBD2 (6 bases). Germline CDR1 KGHSH, CDR2 LQKENI. V lost 6 bases and J lost 1, with 9 bases in between. CDR3 size: 14 residues.

The V gene is TRBV5-1, the J gene TRBJ2-7; 14 positions agree with TRBD2. V lost 2 bases to trimming and J lost 6 bases; unmatched junction nucleotides: 7. The CDR3 loop spans 16 amino acids. Germline lookup yields CDR1 SGHRS and CDR2 YFSETQ. The CDR3 region has the DNA TGCGCCAGCAGCTTCGGGGGACTAGCGGGAGTCGGCGAGCAGTACTTC. It encodes CASSFGGLAGVGEQYF.

This chain joins TRBV5-1 and TRBJ1-1; 12 bases are a match to TRBD1. The CDR3 totals 16 residues. The trim removed 4 bases at V and 4 bases at J, leaving 8 bases unmatched. Germline CDR1 is SGHRS and CDR2 is YFSETQ. As DNA, the CDR3 is TGCGCCAGCAGCGACGGGACAGGGGGCACGGGCACTGAAGCTTTCTTT. Translating it yields CASSDGTGGTGTEAFF.

The rearrangement joins TRBV18 to TRBJ2-5, with a weak D call TRBD2 (5 bases). This CDR3 comprises 14 residues. Trimming removed 3 bases from V and 1 base from J, with 9 bases in between. The V gene's germline CDR1 is KGHSH and CDR2 LQKENI. CDR3: CASSPFAGQETQYF. The CDR3 DNA sequence: TGTGCCAGCTCACCCTTTGCGGGCCAAGAGACCCAGTACTTC.

V gene TRBV27 combines with J gene TRBJ1-1; tentatively, D is TRBD1 (5 bases). In germline, CDR1 is MNHEY, CDR2 SMNVEV (reference sequence). The CDR3 has 13 amino acids. V gave up 4 bases and J gave up 4 bases, with 10 bases separating them. CDR3 sequence reads: CASSSSGTTEAFF. Written as DNA, the CDR3 is TGTGCCAGCAGTTCTTCAGGGACCACTGAAGCTTTCTTT.

The rearrangement joins TRBV5-8 to TRBJ1-2; possible D gene TRBD1, 5 bases. The CDR3 is made up of 13 amino acids. Germline assignment: CDR1 SGHTS and CDR2 YDEGEE. Trimming stripped 2 bases from V and 4 bases from J, with 9 bases between. CDR3: CASSFKGTYGYTF. For the CDR3, the DNA is TGTGCCAGCAGCTTTAAGGGGACCTATGGCTACACCTTC.

This chain links TRBV4-3 with TRBJ1-2; 7 bases fit TRBD1. Trimming took 1 base from V and 3 from J; bases not matched to a gene: 5. Germline lookup yields CDR1 LGHNA and CDR2 YSLEER. The CDR3 length is 15 residues. The CDR3 spells CASSQAGGEYYGYTF. The CDR3 DNA follows: TGCGCCAGCAGCCAAGCAGGGGGGGAGTACTATGGCTACACCTTC.